Below, 27 T cell receptor beta chains from the same sample are listed, as sequenced in a study of immune heterogeneity within non-small cell lung tumors. Bulk tumor genomic DNA, 500 to 600 ng per sample, was used as template. Several far-apart biopsies were taken per primary tumor during surgery. Untreated, newly diagnosed non-small cell lung cancer patients underwent curative surgery. Multiplex PCR was performed with 32 V and 13 J primers, and it amplified TCR beta CDR3. TCRdb called the multiplex PCR reads again in MiXCR, with one record for every CDR3 protein. This table holds roughly 9,700 distinct CDR3 sequences, around 17% found once. Sequencing was carried out using lung tumor tissue. These receptors all stem from a man aged 35-49 years with non-small cell lung cancer.

To note about this clonotype: Since a much larger clone is just one base distant, this may be a read error. This chain uses TRBV7-3 with TRBJ2-1; 7 nucleotides match TRBD2. From germline, CDR1 is SGHTA and CDR2 FQGTGA. This CDR3 is built from 17 residues. CDR3 loop: CASSLRPWGRASNEKFF. CDR3 coding DNA: TGTGCCAGCAGCTTAAGGCCCTGGGGGAGGGCCTCCAATGAGAAGTTCTTC.

This clonotype qualifies as medium-sized (0.01 to 0.1%). The J gene is TRBJ2-2, the V gene TRBV5-1; 8 positions match TRBD1. Germline CDR1 and CDR2: SGHRS and YFSETQ. This CDR3 contains 14 residues. The V gene end was trimmed by 0 bases and the J gene end by 5 bases; junction bases not matched to a gene: 0. As DNA, the CDR3 is TGCGCCAGCAGCTTGGGACAGGGGACCGGGGAGCTGTTTTTT. Translated: CASSLGQGTGELFF.

This clonotype is categorized as medium-sized. Here the CDR3 DNA reads TGTGCCAGCTACAGGAGGCAGATAGATTTGTTTTCTGGCTACACCTTC. Protein: CASYRRQIDLFSGYTF. The chain has TRBV2 and TRBJ1-2, with D perhaps TRBD1 (5 bases). Between the trimmed V and J ends, which lost 8 bases and 7 bases, there was a span of 26 bases. Germline values: CDR1 SNHLY, CDR2 FYNNEI. The CDR3 sequence is 16 residues long.

This clonotype was found many times. This chain uses TRBV4-1 with TRBJ1-4; maybe TRBD1 (6 bases). V lost 5 bases and J lost 8, with 12 bases in between. Looked up from germline, CDR1 is MGHRA and CDR2 is YSYEKL. CDR3 length: 13 amino acids. The CDR3 DNA reads TGCGCCAGCAGCTTACAGGGCCCCGAAAAACTGTTTTTT. Its protein product is CASSLQGPEKLFF.

Relative to its sample, this clonotype is medium-sized. V is TRBV20-1 and J is TRBJ1-1; TRBD1 is a possible D gene (6 bases). CDR1 and CDR2 from the germline V gene are DFQATT and SNEGSKA (reference sequence). Trimming took off 4 bases at V and 2 bases at J, with 14 bases between the two ends. The CDR3 runs 14 residues. The CDR3 nucleotides read TGCAGTGCTACGGGGGGCCCGTTCAACACTGAAGCTTTCTTT. Protein sequence: CSATGGPFNTEAFF.

This clonotype was picked up many times. The chain links TRBV7-9 to TRBJ2-2, with 13 bases that match TRBD2. The CDR3 has 16 amino acids. The germline CDR1 and CDR2 sequences are SEHNR and FQNEAQ (reference sequence). J was trimmed by 6 bases and V by 6 bases; bases with no gene match: 7. The CDR3: CASSPTSGGASGELFF. Written as DNA, the CDR3 is TGTGCCAGCAGTCCCACTAGCGGGGGGGCATCCGGGGAGCTGTTTTTT.

The table lists this clonotype with a few counts. A read error may be the cause here, since a much bigger clone is one base away. This chain links TRBV7-8 with TRBJ2-7; weak D call: TRBD2 (7 bases). V gave up 2 bases and J gave up 4 bases, with 15 bases separating them. CDR1 and CDR2 (germline): SGHVS, FQNEAQ. This CDR3 spans 15 amino acids. The CDR3 is CASSLRGAGAYEQYF. CDR3 nucleotide sequence: TGTGCCAGCAGCTTACGGGGGGCAGGAGCTTACGAGCAGTACTTC.

This clonotype is classed as medium-sized. V usage is TRBV20-1 and J usage is TRBJ2-7; the D call may be TRBD1 or TRBD2 (6 bases each). V was pared by 0 bases and J by 2 bases, with 14 bases between. The CDR3 length is 15 residues. Germline assignment: CDR1 DFQATT and CDR2 SNEGSKA (reference sequence). The CDR3 region is CSARDRGWTAYEQYF. CDR3 coding DNA: TGCAGTGCTAGAGATCGGGGGTGGACAGCCTACGAGCAGTACTTC.

This clonotype is judged medium-sized. The CDR3 protein is CASSLEGTSGYTF. The CDR3 DNA follows: TGCGCCAGCAGCTTGGAAGGGACTTCTGGCTACACCTTC. The chain has TRBV5-1 and TRBJ1-2, with D maybe TRBD1 (5 bases). Germline CDR1 and CDR2: SGHRS and YFSETQ. The CDR3 totals 13 residues. V lost 0 bases, J lost 7 bases, and 10 bases lay in between.

As to this clonotype: Likely a read error: the CDR3 ends without its conserved phenylalanine or tryptophan. The DNA is omitted, as the CDR3 cannot be located on it reliably, and the CDR3 follows TCRdb's listing. The chain carries TRBV7-8 and TRBJ2-3; the table names TRBD1, a call not compared with the DNA. CDR1 is SGHVS and CDR2 is FQNEAQ in the germline V gene. The CDR3 is 14 amino acids long, termini counted. The CDR3 here is CASSLEGVEQYFGP.

In this sample, this clonotype is medium-sized (0.01 to 0.1%). This chain connects TRBV27 to TRBJ1-2; D is undetermined. Germline CDR1 reads MNHEY; CDR2 reads SMNVEV (reference sequence). Between the trimmed V and J ends, which lost 10 bases and 4 bases, there was a span of 10 bases. The CDR3 spans 11 residues. CDR3 region: CATRWVYGYTF. CDR3 bases: TGTGCCACGAGGTGGGTCTATGGCTACACCTTC.

Ten or more counts support this clonotype. The CDR3 loop reads CASQQDREGEQYF. Written as DNA, the CDR3 is TGTGCCAGTCAACAGGACAGGGAAGGCGAGCAGTACTTC. The chain recombines TRBV19 with TRBJ2-7; 8 bases are a match to TRBD1. The germline gives CDR1 LNHDA, CDR2 SQIVND (reference sequence). V was clipped by 8 bases and J by 6 bases; unmatched bases: 9. This CDR3 is built from 13 residues.

Concerning this clonotype itself: A read error may produce the germline difference seen at one junction end. The rearrangement links TRBV6-2 or TRBV6-3 to TRBJ2-2; D is possibly TRBD2 (6 bases). The germline V gene encodes CDR1 MNHEY and CDR2 SVGEGT. The length of the CDR3 is 16 residues. This CDR3 is CASSGLRHTNTGGLFF. In DNA form, the CDR3 reads TGTGCCAGCAGTGGACTCCGGCATACGAACACCGGGGGGCTGTTTTTT.

Comment on this clonotype: A much larger clone sits a single nucleotide away, making a read error possible. The rearrangement uses TRBV12-3 or TRBV12-4 and TRBJ2-1; D gene unclear. V was shortened by 6 bases and J by 6 bases, with 9 bases between the two germline ends. The CDR3 spans 12 residues. This chain's CDR3 is CASRFLGNEQFF. The CDR3 DNA is TGTGCCAGCAGGTTTTTGGGCAATGAGCAGTTCTTC.

This clonotype came up many times. The V gene is TRBV5-1, the J gene TRBJ1-4; TRBD1 might be the D (5 bases). This CDR3 contains 14 residues. In germline, CDR1 is SGHRS, CDR2 YFSETQ. Trimming pared 5 bases from V and 8 bases from J, leaving 16 bases between. The CDR3 sequence is CASSRGGEGEKLFF. The CDR3 coding sequence is TGCGCCAGCAGTAGAGGAGGGGAAGGGGAAAAACTGTTTTTT.

This clonotype was seen many times. This chain links TRBV28 with TRBJ2-5; a possible D gene is TRBD2 (5 bases). Germline CDR1 and CDR2: MDHEN and SYDVKM. V was shortened by 3 bases and J by 1 base, with 18 bases between the two germline ends. There are 17 residues in the CDR3. The CDR3 reads CASSFVHLLGPQETQYF. DNA for the CDR3: TGTGCCAGCAGTTTCGTACACCTACTAGGCCCCCAAGAGACCCAGTACTTC.

By its share, this clonotype is medium-sized. The chain links TRBV7-2 to TRBJ1-3; D not certain. V was cut by 5 bases and J by 0 bases, with 11 bases left in between. The germline V gene has CDR1 SGHTA and CDR2 FQGNSA. The CDR3 totals 15 residues. CDR3 DNA sequence: TGTGCCAGCAGCCCGACGTTTTTCTCTGGAAACACCATATATTTT. This codes for CASSPTFFSGNTIYF.

This clonotype was picked up many times. The chain combines TRBV7-9 with TRBJ1-2; D is uncertain. Germline V gives CDR1 SEHNR, CDR2 FQNEAQ (reference sequence). The CDR3 has 15 amino acids. Trimming cost V 2 bases and J 4 bases, with 14 bases left between them. CDR3 sequence: CASSLRRESAYGYTF. Written as DNA, the CDR3 is TGTGCCAGCAGCTTACGTCGGGAATCGGCCTATGGCTACACCTTC.

Sample share makes this clonotype medium-sized (0.01 to 0.1%). The V gene is TRBV19, the J gene TRBJ1-3; D call uncertain. V lost 4 bases, J lost 2 bases, and 9 bases lay in between. Germline assignment: CDR1 LNHDA and CDR2 SQIVND (reference sequence). The CDR3 is 14 residues long. This CDR3 is CASSNQDAGNTIYF. The CDR3, as DNA: TGTGCCAGTAGTAACCAGGACGCTGGAAACACCATATATTTT. Using reference TRBV19 and TRBJ1-3 for the parts outside the CDR3, the full variable domain is DGGITQSPKYLFRKEGQNVTLSCEQNLNHDAMYWYRQDPGQGLRLIYYSQIVNDFQKGDIAEGYSVSREKKESFPLTVTSAQKNPTAFYLCASSNQDAGNTIYFGEGSWLTVV.

By proportion, this clonotype is medium-sized. The rearrangement joins TRBV7-2 to TRBJ1-3; no firm D call. With 6 bases removed from V and 0 bases from J, the gap between germline ends came to 15 bases. Germline CDR1 is SGHTA and CDR2 is FQGNSA. The CDR3 has 16 residues. In DNA, the CDR3 is TGTGCCAGCAGTCCCCTAGTTTTTAGCTCTGGAAACACCATATATTTT. Translated: CASSPLVFSSGNTIYF.

This clonotype was seen only a few times. The V gene is TRBV19, the J gene TRBJ1-1; 8 bases are shared with TRBD1. CDR3 length: 16 amino acids. V trimming: 5 bases; J trimming: 11 bases; junction bases outside the gene matches: 19. Germline values: CDR1 LNHDA, CDR2 SQIVND (reference sequence). The CDR3 nucleotides read TGTGCCAGTAGTCCGCGACCAGGGGGCATTATGGGGGCGGCTTTCTTT. It codes for CASSPRPGGIMGAAFF.

Judged by abundance, this clonotype is medium-sized. This sequence joins TRBV28 and TRBJ1-4; D is uncertain. Trimming pared 0 bases from V and 2 bases from J, leaving 13 bases between. The germline V gene encodes CDR1 MDHEN and CDR2 SYDVKM. CDR3 length: 17 residues. CDR3 bases: TGTGCCAGCAGTTTATGGGGAACTACCGTGACTAATGAAAAACTGTTTTTT. Residues: CASSLWGTTVTNEKLFF. Together with reference TRBV28 and TRBJ1-4, the CDR3 gives the full variable domain: DVKVTQSSRYLVKRTGEKVFLECVQDMDHENMFWYRQDPGLGLRLIYFSYDVKMKEKGDIPEGYSVSREKKERFSLILESASTNQTSMYLCASSLWGTTVTNEKLFFGSGTQLSVL.

This clonotype was found many times. The chain has TRBV20-1 and TRBJ1-2, with 8 bases identical to TRBD1. The CDR3 totals 16 residues. Germline trimming cut 2 bases from V and 2 bases from J; bases unmatched to any gene: 10. The germline CDR1 and CDR2 sequences are DFQATT and SNEGSKA (reference sequence). CDR3 nucleotides: TGCAGTGCTAGAAACCTCGGACAGGGTTTAAACTATGGCTACACCTTC. This sequence encodes CSARNLGQGLNYGYTF.

This clonotype is judged medium-sized. The chain combines TRBV6-2 or TRBV6-3 with TRBJ1-5; D uncertain. Germline-derived CDR1 and CDR2 are MNHEY and SVGEGT. The CDR3 consists of 13 residues. With 7 bases removed from V and 9 bases from J, the gap between germline ends came to 16 bases. DNA for the CDR3: TGTGCCAGCAATGGGGTGGATTCTCTGCCCCAGCATTTT. The encoded protein is CASNGVDSLPQHF.

This clonotype was counted a few times. The gene calls are TRBV6-1 and TRBJ2-7, with TRBD2 matching 11 bases. Per the germline V gene, CDR1 is MNHNS and CDR2 is SASEGT. Germline trimming cut 7 bases from V and 4 bases from J; bases unmatched to any gene: 6. The CDR3 length is 14 residues. This chain's CDR3 is CASMPSGGLYEQYF. Written as DNA, the CDR3 is TGTGCCAGCATGCCTAGCGGGGGGTTGTACGAGCAGTACTTC.

The genes are TRBV9 and TRBJ2-1; D remains unclear. V was pared by 0 bases and J by 5 bases, with 3 bases between. The CDR3 has 12 residues. CDR1 is SGDLS and CDR2 is YYNGEE in the germline V gene. The CDR3 nucleotides are TGTGCCAGCAGCGTAGGAGACAATGAGCAGTTCTTC. Protein: CASSVGDNEQFF.

By share, this clonotype ranks as medium-sized. The gene calls are TRBV28 and TRBJ1-2; 9 nucleotides match TRBD1. The CDR3 length is 17 residues. CDR1 is MDHEN, CDR2 SYDVKM, per germline. The trim removed 3 bases at V and 8 bases at J, leaving 16 bases unmatched. The CDR3 reads CASSLIFDPQGAFGYTF. The CDR3 DNA is TGTGCCAGCAGTTTGATTTTCGATCCACAGGGGGCGTTCGGCTACACCTTC.